The rows below give T cell receptor beta chains drawn from one sample of a study of CD8+CD57+ T cells in acquired aplastic anemia. TCRdb reanalysed the reads using MiXCR and keeps one entry per CDR3 protein. The table has around 160,000 distinct CDR3 sequences, 47% seen once. The sequenced sample was sorted CD4+, CD8+, or CD8+CD57+ T cells (not recorded which) from PBMCs. Receptors were obtained from a human donor with aplastic anemia. Both conserved end residues are part of each CDR3. A D gene is named only where the DNA matches it firmly. Only part of the rows carry a size: once, few, many, or a class if the clone is expanded.

v_gene	d_gene	j_gene	abundance	CDR3aa	CDR3nt
TRBV10-3	-	TRBJ1-3	-	CAISDSGNTIYF	TGTGCCATCAGTGATTCTGGAAACACCATATATTTT
TRBV29-1	-	TRBJ1-4	-	CSVDGEGNEKLFF	TGCAGCGTTGACGGGGAGGGCAATGAAAAACTGTTTTTT
TRBV28	-	TRBJ1-2	-	CASSLSLRKHGYTF	TGTGCCAGCAGTTTATCGCTTCGTAAGCATGGCTACACCTTC
TRBV24-1	-	TRBJ1-3	few	CATSVADCYSGNTIYF	TGTGCCACCAGTGTTGCGGACTGTTACTCTGGAAACACCATATATTTT
TRBV7-7	-	TRBJ2-2	-	CASSLGRMINTGELFF	TGTGCTAGCAGCTTAGGACGGATGATAAACACCGGGGAGCTGTTTTTT
TRBV20-1	-	TRBJ1-2	-	CSASPASASLVEGYTF	TGCAGTGCTAGCCCGGCCAGCGCGTCCTTGGTAGAAGGCTACACCTTC
TRBV20-1	TRBD2	TRBJ2-5	many	CSVAGASGSQETQYF	TGCAGTGTCGCGGGGGCTAGCGGGAGCCAAGAGACCCAGTACTTC
TRBV4-1	-	TRBJ2-3	many	CASSHPISETSTDTQYF	TGCGCCAGCAGCCACCCCATCTCGGAGACTAGCACAGATACGCAGTATTTT
TRBV7-6	TRBD1	TRBJ2-2	many	CASGLSQGADTGELFF	TGTGCCAGCGGTCTTAGTCAGGGGGCCGACACCGGGGAGCTGTTTTTT
TRBV6-5	-	TRBJ2-1	few	CASSWKGSYNEQFF	TGTGCCAGCAGTTGGAAGGGCTCCTACAATGAGCAGTTCTTC
TRBV5-1	-	TRBJ2-7	once	CASSPGREQYF	TGCGCCAGCAGCCCCGGTAGGGAGCAGTACTTC
TRBV3-1	TRBD2	TRBJ2-1	-	CASSLTSGSYNEQFF	TGTGCCAGCAGCCTAACTAGCGGCTCCTACAATGAGCAGTTCTTC
TRBV2	-	TRBJ1-2	-	CASRTDSNYGYTF	TGTGCCAGCCGGACAGACTCTAACTATGGCTACACCTTC
TRBV10-2	-	TRBJ1-2	-	CATLDNYGYTF	TGCGCCACTCTGGACAACTATGGCTACACCTTC
TRBV12-3/TRBV12-4	-	TRBJ2-1	many	CASSSKGRVAYNEQFF	TGTGCCAGCAGTTCGAAGGGCAGGGTGGCATACAATGAGCAGTTCTTC
TRBV27	TRBD2	TRBJ2-1	-	CASRGLAGGEQFF	TGTGCCAGCAGGGGACTAGCGGGCGGTGAGCAGTTCTTC
TRBV7-9	-	TRBJ1-2	many	CASSLSEGVGYTF	TGTGCCAGCAGCTTATCGGAAGGGGTAGGCTACACCTTC
TRBV7-9	-	TRBJ1-5	many	CASSSGQSNQPQHF	TGTGCCAGCAGCTCTGGACAGTCAAATCAGCCCCAGCATTTT
TRBV6-1	-	TRBJ1-1	many	CASSHTLAGPEAFF	TGTGCCAGCAGTCATACCTTAGCGGGTCCTGAAGCTTTCTTT
TRBV11-3	TRBD2	TRBJ2-5	many	CASSLGGLAVSGETQYF	TGTGCCAGCAGCTTAGGGGGACTAGCGGTGTCAGGGGAGACCCAGTACTTC
TRBV2	TRBD1	TRBJ1-4	-	CASSARGDRGGEKLFF	TGTGCCAGCAGTGCTAGGGGGGACAGGGGAGGTGAAAAACTGTTTTTT
TRBV2	-	TRBJ2-2	-	CASRGGSSTGELFF	TGTGCCAGCAGGGGGGGAAGCAGTACCGGGGAGCTGTTTTTT
TRBV12-3/TRBV12-4	-	TRBJ1-2	-	CASSLDWQDYGYTF	TGTGCCAGCAGTTTAGACTGGCAGGACTATGGCTACACCTTC
TRBV19	TRBD1	TRBJ2-5	once	CASSTGGEGRETQYF	TGTGCCAGTAGTACAGGGGGCGAGGGAAGAGAGACCCAGTACTTC
TRBV7-2	-	TRBJ2-5	many	CASSLGWEETQYF	TGTGCCAGCAGCTTAGGATGGGAAGAGACCCAGTACTTC
TRBV29-1	-	TRBJ1-2	-	CSVIRDGYTF	TGCAGCGTTATTCGGGATGGCTACACCTTC
TRBV10-1	TRBD1	TRBJ2-7	-	CASSAGGYHEQYF	TGCGCCAGCAGCGCAGGGGGCTACCACGAGCAGTACTTC
TRBV18	-	TRBJ2-5	-	CASSPNRGGETQYF	TGTGCCAGCTCACCCAACAGGGGAGGGGAGACCCAGTACTTC
TRBV10-3	-	TRBJ2-7	-	CAISEKSYEQYF	TGTGCCATCAGTGAGAAGTCCTACGAGCAGTACTTC
TRBV5-4	-	TRBJ2-2	many	CASSLAFPGHTTGELFF	TGTGCCAGCAGCTTGGCCTTCCCGGGACACACCACCGGGGAGCTGTTTTTT
TRBV5-6	-	TRBJ1-1	-	CACSLPANTEAFF	TGTGCCTGCAGCTTGCCAGCGAACACTGAAGCTTTCTTT
TRBV28	-	TRBJ2-7	many	CASSMEVQDWHF	TGTGCCAGCAGTATGGAGGTGCAGGACTGGCACTTC
TRBV4-3	-	TRBJ2-7	once	CASSQVSAGWSEQYF	TGCGCCAGCAGCCAAGTTTCGGCAGGGTGGAGCGAGCAGTACTTC
TRBV6-4	-	TRBJ2-2	many	CASSSLAGGELFF	TGTGCCAGCAGCAGTCTAGCCGGCGGGGAGCTGTTTTTT
TRBV9	-	TRBJ1-2	-	CASSRALPGQNYGYTF	TGTGCCAGCAGCCGGGCTCTTCCGGGTCAGAACTATGGCTACACCTTC
TRBV4-2	-	TRBJ2-1	many	CASSQAERSYNEQFF	TGTGCCAGCAGCCAAGCTGAGCGCTCCTACAATGAGCAGTTCTTC
TRBV9	-	TRBJ1-2	many	CASTPSGAGGYTF	TGTGCCAGCACCCCATCTGGGGCCGGTGGCTACACCTTC